This paragraph reports one TCR beta chain. As yet, its antigen is unknown. This CDR3 is built from 14 residues. The V end lost 5 bases, the J end lost 2 bases, and 12 bases lay between the germline ends. From germline, CDR1 is SGHTA and CDR2 FQGNSA. Antigen-specific CD4+ T cells expanded by the ViraFEST assay with viral peptide pools were then sequenced. Upon completion of 10 days in culture, CD4+ T cells were isolated. Recipients of the vaccine had no prior SARS-CoV-2 infection and negative nucleocapsid antibodies. This sample is drawn from a study of vaccination effects on CD4 cells after COVID-19. Method: immunoSEQ multiplex PCR; TCRdb's copy keeps in-frame clones and lacks some. The sample has 55,000 to 80,000 clones; roughly 80% are singletons.

The TCR was taken from a human donor who received a COVID-19 vaccine. V gene TRBV7-2 combines with J gene TRBJ2-5; the D gene could be TRBD1 or TRBD2 (5 bases each). The starting material was CD4+ T cells from PBMCs cultured with SARS-CoV-2 spike peptides, obtained before COVID-19 vaccination. This chain's CDR3 is CASSPRGDQETQYF. The CDR3 DNA reads TGTGCCAGCAGCCCGAGGGGCGATCAAGAGACCCAGTACTTC.